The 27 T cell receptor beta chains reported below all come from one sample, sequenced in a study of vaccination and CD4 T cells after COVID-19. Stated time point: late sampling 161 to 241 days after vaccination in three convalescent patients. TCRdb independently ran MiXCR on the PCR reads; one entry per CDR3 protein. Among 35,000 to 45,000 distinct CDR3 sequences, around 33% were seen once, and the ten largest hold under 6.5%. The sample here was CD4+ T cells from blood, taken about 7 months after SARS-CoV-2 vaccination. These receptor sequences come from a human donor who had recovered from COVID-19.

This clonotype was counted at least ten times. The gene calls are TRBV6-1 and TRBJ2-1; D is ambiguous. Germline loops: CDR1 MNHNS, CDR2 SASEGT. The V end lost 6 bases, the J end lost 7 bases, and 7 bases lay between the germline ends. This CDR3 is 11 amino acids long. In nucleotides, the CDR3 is TGTGCCAGCAGCCTGGAGAATGAGCAGTTCTTC. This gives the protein CASSLENEQFF.

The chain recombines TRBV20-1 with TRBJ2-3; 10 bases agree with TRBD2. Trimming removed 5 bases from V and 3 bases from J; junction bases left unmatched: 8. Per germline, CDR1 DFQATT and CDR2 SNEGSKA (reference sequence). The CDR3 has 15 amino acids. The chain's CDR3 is CSASRLAGRTDTQYF. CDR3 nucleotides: TGCAGTGCTTCCCGACTAGCGGGCCGGACAGATACGCAGTATTTT.

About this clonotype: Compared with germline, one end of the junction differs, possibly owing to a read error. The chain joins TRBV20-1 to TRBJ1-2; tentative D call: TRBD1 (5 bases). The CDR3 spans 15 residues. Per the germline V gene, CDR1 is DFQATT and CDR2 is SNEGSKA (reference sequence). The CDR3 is CSARDRAPGNFGYTF. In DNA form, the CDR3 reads TGCAGTGCTAGAGACAGGGCACCTGGGAACTTTGGCTACACCTTC.

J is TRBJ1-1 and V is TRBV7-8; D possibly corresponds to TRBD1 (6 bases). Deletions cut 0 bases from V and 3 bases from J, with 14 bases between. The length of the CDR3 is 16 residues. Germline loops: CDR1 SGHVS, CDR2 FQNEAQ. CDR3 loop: CASSLALVTGDTEAFF. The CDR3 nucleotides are TGTGCCAGCAGCTTAGCGCTAGTGACAGGTGACACTGAAGCTTTCTTT.

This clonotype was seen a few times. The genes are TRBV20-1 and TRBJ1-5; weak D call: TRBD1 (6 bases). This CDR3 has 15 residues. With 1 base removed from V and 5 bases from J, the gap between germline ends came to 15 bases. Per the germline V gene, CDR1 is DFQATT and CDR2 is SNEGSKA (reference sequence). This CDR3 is CSARGTAWRHQPQHF. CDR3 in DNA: TGCAGTGCTAGAGGGACAGCCTGGCGGCATCAGCCCCAGCATTTT.

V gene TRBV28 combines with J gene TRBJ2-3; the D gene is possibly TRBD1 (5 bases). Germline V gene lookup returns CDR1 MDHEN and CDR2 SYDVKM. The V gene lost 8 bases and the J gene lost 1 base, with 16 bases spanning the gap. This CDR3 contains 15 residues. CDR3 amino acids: CASVAPGPGTDTQYF. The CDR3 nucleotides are TGTGCCAGCGTGGCCCCAGGGCCAGGCACAGATACGCAGTATTTT.

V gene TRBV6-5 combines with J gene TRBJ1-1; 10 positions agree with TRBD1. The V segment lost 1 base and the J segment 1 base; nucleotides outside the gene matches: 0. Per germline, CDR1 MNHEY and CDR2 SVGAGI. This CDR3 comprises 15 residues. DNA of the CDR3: TGTGCCAGCAGTTACTGGGACAGGGGGAACACTGAAGCTTTCTTT. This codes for CASSYWDRGNTEAFF.

The CDR3 loop is CASSPRNTDTQYF. Here the CDR3 DNA reads TGTGCCAGCAGCCCAAGAAACACAGATACGCAGTATTTT. This chain joins TRBV5-4 and TRBJ2-3; no definite D call. Germline assignment: CDR1 SGHNT and CDR2 YYREEE (reference sequence). The length of the CDR3 is 13 residues. V gave up 4 bases and J gave up 2 bases, with 8 bases separating them.

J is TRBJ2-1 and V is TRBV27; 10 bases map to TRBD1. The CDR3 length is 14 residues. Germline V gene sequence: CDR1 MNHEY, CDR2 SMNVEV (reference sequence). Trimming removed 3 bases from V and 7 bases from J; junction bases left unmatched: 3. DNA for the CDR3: TGTGCCAGCAGTTTCCTGGGACAGGGGAATGAGCAGTTCTTC. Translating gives CASSFLGQGNEQFF.

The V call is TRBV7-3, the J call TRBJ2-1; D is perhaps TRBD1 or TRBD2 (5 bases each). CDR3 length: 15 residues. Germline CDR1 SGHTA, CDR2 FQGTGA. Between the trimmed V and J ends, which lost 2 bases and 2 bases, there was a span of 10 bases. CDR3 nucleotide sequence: TGTGCCAGCAGCTTATCCAGGGAGACCTACAATGAGCAGTTCTTC. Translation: CASSLSRETYNEQFF.

In DNA, the CDR3 is TGTGCCAGCAGTCCTATTAGCGGGAGGTCCCTTCTGAGTCCCGGGGAGCTGTTTTTT. Its protein is CASSPISGRSLLSPGELFF. The V call is TRBV27, the J call TRBJ2-2, with 10 bases fitting TRBD2. This CDR3 contains 19 residues. Germline assignment: CDR1 MNHEY and CDR2 SMNVEV (reference sequence). J lost 6 bases, V lost 5 bases, and 18 bases had no gene match.

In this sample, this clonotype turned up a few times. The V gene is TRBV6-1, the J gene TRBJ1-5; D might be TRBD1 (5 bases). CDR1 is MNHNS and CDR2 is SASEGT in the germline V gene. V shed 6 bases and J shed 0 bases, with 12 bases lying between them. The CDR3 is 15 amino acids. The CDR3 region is CASRVDRNSNQPQHF. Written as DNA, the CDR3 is TGTGCCAGCAGGGTCGACAGAAATAGCAATCAGCCCCAGCATTTT.

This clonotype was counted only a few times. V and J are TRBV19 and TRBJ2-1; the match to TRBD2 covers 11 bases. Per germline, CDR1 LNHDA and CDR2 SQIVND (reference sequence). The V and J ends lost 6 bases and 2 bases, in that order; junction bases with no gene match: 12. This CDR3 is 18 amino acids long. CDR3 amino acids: CASRGGGVGLAAYNEQFF. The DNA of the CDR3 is TGTGCCAGTAGGGGCGGGGGCGTGGGACTAGCGGCCTACAATGAGCAGTTCTTC.

CDR3 nucleotides: TGCGCCACCCGGCCATGGGCCCGCTCCTACGAGCAGTACTTC. It codes for CATRPWARSYEQYF. The rearrangement joins TRBV4-1 to TRBJ2-7; D is undetermined. V was trimmed by 10 bases and J by 0 bases, leaving 16 bases between them. There are 14 residues in the CDR3. Looked up from germline, CDR1 is MGHRA and CDR2 is YSYEKL.

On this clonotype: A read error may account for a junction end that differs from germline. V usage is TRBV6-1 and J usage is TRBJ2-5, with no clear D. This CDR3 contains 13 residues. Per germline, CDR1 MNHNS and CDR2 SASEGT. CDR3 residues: CASSQATQETQYF. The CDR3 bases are TGTGCCAGCAGTCAAGCGACCCAAGAGACCCAGTACTTC.

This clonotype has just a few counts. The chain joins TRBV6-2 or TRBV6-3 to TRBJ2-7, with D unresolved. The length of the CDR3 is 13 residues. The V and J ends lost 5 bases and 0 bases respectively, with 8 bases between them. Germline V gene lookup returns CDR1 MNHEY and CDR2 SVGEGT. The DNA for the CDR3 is TGTGCCAGCAGTCCCCTCGTCTCCTACGAGCAGTACTTC. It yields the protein CASSPLVSYEQYF.

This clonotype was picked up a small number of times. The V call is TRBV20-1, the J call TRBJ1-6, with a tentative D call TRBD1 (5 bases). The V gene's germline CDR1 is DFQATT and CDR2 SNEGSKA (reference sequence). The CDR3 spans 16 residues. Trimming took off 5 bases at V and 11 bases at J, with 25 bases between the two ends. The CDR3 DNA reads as TGCAGTGCTCCCCGGGGCCCCGGACAATTTTTAACACCCCTCCACTTT. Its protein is CSAPRGPGQFLTPLHF.

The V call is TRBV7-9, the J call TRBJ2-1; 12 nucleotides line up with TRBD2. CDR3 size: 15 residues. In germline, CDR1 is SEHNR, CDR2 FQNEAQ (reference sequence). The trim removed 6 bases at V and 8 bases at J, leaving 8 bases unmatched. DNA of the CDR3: TGTGCCAGCAGTCTCGGGACTAGCGGGTTTCATGAGCAGTTCTTC. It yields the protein CASSLGTSGFHEQFF.

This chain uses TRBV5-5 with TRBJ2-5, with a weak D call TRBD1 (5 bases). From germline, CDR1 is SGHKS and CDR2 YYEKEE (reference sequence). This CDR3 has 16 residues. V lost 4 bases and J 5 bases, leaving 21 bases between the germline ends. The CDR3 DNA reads TGTGCCAGCAGCGAACATTGGGGCACAAGATCGGAGACCCAGTACTTC. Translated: CASSEHWGTRSETQYF.

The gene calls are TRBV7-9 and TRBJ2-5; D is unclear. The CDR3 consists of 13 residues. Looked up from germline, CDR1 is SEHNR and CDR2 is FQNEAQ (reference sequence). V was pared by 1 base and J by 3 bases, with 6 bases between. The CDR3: CASSLVAEETQYF. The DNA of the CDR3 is TGTGCCAGCAGCTTAGTTGCGGAAGAGACCCAGTACTTC. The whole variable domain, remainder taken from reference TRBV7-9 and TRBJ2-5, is DTGVSQNPRHKITKRGQNVTFRCDPISEHNRLYWYRQTLGQGPEFLTYFQNEAQLEKSRLLSDRFSAERPKGSFSTLEIQRTEQGDSAMYLCASSLVAEETQYFGPGTRLLVL.

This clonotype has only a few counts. The CDR3 nucleotides read TGTGCCATCAGTGAGGACAGGAGCTCTGGGGCCAACGTCCTGACTTTC. As protein: CAISEDRSSGANVLTF. This chain joins TRBV10-3 and TRBJ2-6, with D perhaps TRBD1 (6 bases). The V and J ends lost 2 bases and 0 bases respectively, with 8 bases between them. Germline lookup yields CDR1 ENHRY and CDR2 SYGVKD. This CDR3 contains 16 residues.

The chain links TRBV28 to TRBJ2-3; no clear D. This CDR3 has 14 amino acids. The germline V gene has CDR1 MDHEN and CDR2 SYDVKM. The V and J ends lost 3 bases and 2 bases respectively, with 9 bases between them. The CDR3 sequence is CASSFGRTTDTQYF. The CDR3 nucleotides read TGTGCCAGCAGTTTTGGCAGGACCACAGATACGCAGTATTTT.

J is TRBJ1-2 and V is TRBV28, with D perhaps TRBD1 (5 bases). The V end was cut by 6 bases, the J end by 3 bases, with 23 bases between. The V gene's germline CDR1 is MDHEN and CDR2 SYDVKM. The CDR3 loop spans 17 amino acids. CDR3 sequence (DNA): TGTGCCAGCAGCCCGACCATTACCGGGATCAGGGACTATGGCTACACCTTC. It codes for CASSPTITGIRDYGYTF.

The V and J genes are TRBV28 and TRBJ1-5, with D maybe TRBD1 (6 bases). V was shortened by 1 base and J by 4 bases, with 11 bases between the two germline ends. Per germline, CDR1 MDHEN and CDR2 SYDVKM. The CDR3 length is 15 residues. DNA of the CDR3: TGTGCCAGCAGTTTATCAGTAGGGGGAAATCAGCCCCAGCATTTT. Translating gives CASSLSVGGNQPQHF.

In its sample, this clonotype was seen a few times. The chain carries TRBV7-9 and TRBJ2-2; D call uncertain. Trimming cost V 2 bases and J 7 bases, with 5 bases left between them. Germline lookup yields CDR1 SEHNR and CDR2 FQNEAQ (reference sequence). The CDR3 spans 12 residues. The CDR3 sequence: CASSLNDGELFF. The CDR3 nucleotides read TGTGCCAGCAGCTTAAATGACGGGGAGCTGTTTTTT.

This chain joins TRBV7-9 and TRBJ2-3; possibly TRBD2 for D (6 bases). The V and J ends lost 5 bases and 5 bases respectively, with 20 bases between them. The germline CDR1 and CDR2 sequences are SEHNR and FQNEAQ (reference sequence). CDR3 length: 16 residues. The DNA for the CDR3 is TGTGCCAGCAGCGACCCCAGGGAGGTGCGAGGAGATACGCAGTATTTT. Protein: CASSDPREVRGDTQYF.

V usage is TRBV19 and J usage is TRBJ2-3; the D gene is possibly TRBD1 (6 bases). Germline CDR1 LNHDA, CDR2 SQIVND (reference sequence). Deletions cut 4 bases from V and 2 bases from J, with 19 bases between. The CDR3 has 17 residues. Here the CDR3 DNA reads TGTGCCAGTAGTAACCAGGGGATTGGGCCGCACACAGATACGCAGTATTTT. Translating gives CASSNQGIGPHTDTQYF.